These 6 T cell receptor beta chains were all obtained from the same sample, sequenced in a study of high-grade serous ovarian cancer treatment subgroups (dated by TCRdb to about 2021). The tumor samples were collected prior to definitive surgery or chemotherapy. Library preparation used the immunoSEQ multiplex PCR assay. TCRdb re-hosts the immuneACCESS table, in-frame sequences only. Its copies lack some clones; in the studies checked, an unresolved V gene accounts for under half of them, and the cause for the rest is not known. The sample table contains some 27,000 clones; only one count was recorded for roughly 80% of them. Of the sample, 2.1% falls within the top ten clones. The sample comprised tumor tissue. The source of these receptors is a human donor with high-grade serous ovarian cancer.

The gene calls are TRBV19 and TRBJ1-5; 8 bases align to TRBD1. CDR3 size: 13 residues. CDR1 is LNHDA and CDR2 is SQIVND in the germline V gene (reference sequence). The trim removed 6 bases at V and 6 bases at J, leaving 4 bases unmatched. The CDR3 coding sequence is TGTGCCAGTAGGGGACAGGATCCTCAGCCCCAGCATTTT. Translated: CASRGQDPQPQHF. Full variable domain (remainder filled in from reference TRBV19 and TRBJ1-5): DGGITQSPKYLFRKEGQNVTLSCEQNLNHDAMYWYRQDPGQGLRLIYYSQIVNDFQKGDIAEGYSVSREKKESFPLTVTSAQKNPTAFYLCASRGQDPQPQHFGDGTRLSIL.

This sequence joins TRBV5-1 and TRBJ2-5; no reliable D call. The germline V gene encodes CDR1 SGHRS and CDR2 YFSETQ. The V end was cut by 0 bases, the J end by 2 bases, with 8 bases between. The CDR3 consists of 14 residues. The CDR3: CASSLGGGQETQYF. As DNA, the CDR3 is TGCGCCAGCAGCTTGGGTGGCGGTCAAGAGACCCAGTACTTC.

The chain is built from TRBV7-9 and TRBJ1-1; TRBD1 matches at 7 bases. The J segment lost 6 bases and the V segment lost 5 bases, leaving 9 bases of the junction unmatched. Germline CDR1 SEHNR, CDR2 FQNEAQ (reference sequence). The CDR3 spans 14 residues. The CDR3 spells CASSLEGAGAEAFF. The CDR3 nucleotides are TGTGCCAGCAGCCTAGAGGGGGCCGGAGCTGAAGCTTTCTTT. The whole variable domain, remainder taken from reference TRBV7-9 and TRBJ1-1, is DTGVSQNPRHKITKRGQNVTFRCDPISEHNRLYWYRQTLGQGPEFLTYFQNEAQLEKSRLLSDRFSAERPKGSFSTLEIQRTEQGDSAMYLCASSLEGAGAEAFFGQGTRLTVV.

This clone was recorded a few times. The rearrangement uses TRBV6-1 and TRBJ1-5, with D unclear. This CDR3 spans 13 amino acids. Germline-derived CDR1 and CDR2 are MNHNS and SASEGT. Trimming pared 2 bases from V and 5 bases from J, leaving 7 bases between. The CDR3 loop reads CASSEQNDQPQHF. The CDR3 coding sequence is TGTGCCAGCAGTGAACAGAATGATCAGCCCCAGCATTTT.

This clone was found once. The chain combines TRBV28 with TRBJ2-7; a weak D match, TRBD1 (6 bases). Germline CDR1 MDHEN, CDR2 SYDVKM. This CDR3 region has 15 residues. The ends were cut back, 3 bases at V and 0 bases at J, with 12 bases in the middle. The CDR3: CASSFPTGSSYEQYF. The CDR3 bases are TGTGCCAGCAGTTTCCCCACAGGGAGCTCCTACGAGCAGTACTTC.

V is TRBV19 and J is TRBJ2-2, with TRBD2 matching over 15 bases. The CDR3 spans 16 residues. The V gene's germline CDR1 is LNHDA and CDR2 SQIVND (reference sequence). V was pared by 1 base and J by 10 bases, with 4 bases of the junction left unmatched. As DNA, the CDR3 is TGTGCCAGTAGTATAGGGACTAGCGGGAGGGCCGAGGAGCTGTTTTTT. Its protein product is CASSIGTSGRAEELFF. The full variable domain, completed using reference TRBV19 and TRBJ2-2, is DGGITQSPKYLFRKEGQNVTLSCEQNLNHDAMYWYRQDPGQGLRLIYYSQIVNDFQKGDIAEGYSVSREKKESFPLTVTSAQKNPTAFYLCASSIGTSGRAEELFFGEGSRLTVL.